One T cell receptor beta chain is described in this entry. What it binds is not known. The trim removed 5 bases at V and 1 base at J, leaving 3 bases unmatched. The CDR3 is made up of 16 amino acids. Germline CDR1 and CDR2: LGHDT and YNNKEL (reference sequence). This table comes from immunoSEQ multiplex PCR, and its TCRdb copy is limited to in-frame clones, with some not included. This sample carries approximately 65,000 clones, about 88% of them seen once, and the ten largest clones take roughly 7.4%. This sample is drawn from a study of T cell responses to AZD1222 COVID-19 vaccine. Across the whole study: Researchers grouped second doses given at about 4 or about 12 weeks into one pool. Study-level findings and limits: Spike-specific TCR breadth and depth went up after people got two AZD1222 doses. Baseline serostatus was positive in only six or seven AZD1222 recipients. Clonal diversity may have been underestimated in mostly white British donors.

This sample comprised peripheral blood, obtained on day 0 of AZD1222 vaccination. This TCR was sampled from an adult in good health. V is TRBV3-1 (or the pseudogene TRBV3-2) and J is TRBJ2-6; 9 bases align to TRBD1. CDR3: CASSTGGHSGANVLTF. DNA of the CDR3: TGTGCCAGCAGCACAGGGGGCCATTCTGGGGCCAACGTCCTGACTTTC.